The 21 T cell receptor beta chains reported below all come from one sample, sequenced in a study of shared clonotypes between healthy human individuals. This table comes from immunoSEQ multiplex PCR, and its TCRdb copy is limited to in-frame clones, with some not included. This repertoire shows about 330,000 clones, roughly 84% found once; its top ten account for roughly 15%. The sequenced material came from memory CD8+ T cells sorted from blood. The subset here: CD45RO+ cells pooled with CCR7-negative TemRA cells. The receptor source for this set is a man aged 18-30 years in good health.

The genes are TRBV6-1 and TRBJ1-1; perhaps TRBD1 as D (6 bases). Trimming removed 0 bases at V and 11 bases at J, with 7 bases between. The CDR3 runs 11 residues. Germline CDR1 MNHNS, CDR2 SASEGT. The CDR3 DNA sequence: TGTGCCAGCAGTGAAGCTACAGGGGCTTTCTTT. Translating gives CASSEATGAFF.

This chain links TRBV9 with TRBJ2-3, with a tentative D call TRBD2 (6 bases). This CDR3 contains 16 residues. The germline V gene encodes CDR1 SGDLS and CDR2 YYNGEE. The germline V and J ends were trimmed by 4 bases and 1 base, with 16 bases remaining between them. CDR3 nucleotide sequence: TGTGCCAGCAGCATGCGGGACTCTGGGGGCACAGATACGCAGTATTTT. This encodes CASSMRDSGGTDTQYF.

This chain joins TRBV12-5 and TRBJ1-2; D remains ambiguous. Trimming removed 2 bases at V and 5 bases at J, with 12 bases between. CDR1 is LGHNT and CDR2 is FRNRAP in the germline V gene. This CDR3 is 14 amino acids long. CDR3 DNA: TGTGCTAGTGGTTTGTCTCCGGGCCTATATGGCTACACCTTC. Amino acids: CASGLSPGLYGYTF.

The chain has TRBV7-2 and TRBJ2-3; perhaps TRBD1 as D (6 bases). Trimming left V 4 bases short and J 4 bases short, with 15 bases between. This CDR3 is built from 15 residues. Germline V lookup: CDR1 SGHTA, CDR2 FQGNSA. CDR3 nucleotides: TGTGCCAGCAGCTCCCAGACAGGAAAGGCAGATACGCAGTATTTT. This gives the protein CASSSQTGKADTQYF.

This clone occurred once. V and J are TRBV30 and TRBJ2-7; TRBD1 is a possible D gene (6 bases). The CDR3 contains 14 residues. V lost 5 bases to trimming and J lost 1 base, with 15 bases between them. Germline values: CDR1 GTSNPN, CDR2 SVGIG (reference sequence). The CDR3 reads CAWAVGTHSYEQYF. In nucleotides, the CDR3 is TGTGCCTGGGCCGTTGGGACACATTCCTACGAGCAGTACTTC.

The chain couples TRBV6-5 to TRBJ1-6; 9 bases are a match to TRBD1. The germline gives CDR1 MNHEY, CDR2 SVGAGI. V trimming: 4 bases; J trimming: 6 bases; junction bases outside the gene matches: 4. CDR3 length equals 15 residues. CDR3 sequence: CASSFPGQGNSPLHF. The CDR3 DNA is TGTGCCAGCAGTTTCCCGGGACAGGGTAATTCACCCCTCCACTTT.

V usage is TRBV27 and J usage is TRBJ2-7; D remains ambiguous. The germline V and J ends were trimmed by 2 bases and 3 bases, with 8 bases remaining between them. This CDR3 has 13 residues. Germline V CDR1 and CDR2: MNHEY, SMNVEV (reference sequence). The CDR3 here is CASSLRWLYEQYF. In DNA, the CDR3 is TGTGCCAGCAGTTTAAGGTGGCTCTACGAGCAGTACTTC.

The gene calls are TRBV5-3 and TRBJ2-2; D ambiguous. TRBV5-3 is an ORF; its function is uncertain. The V end was cut by 0 bases, the J end by 7 bases, with 1 base between. The CDR3 is 11 amino acids. Here the CDR3 reads CARSLVGELFF. In nucleotides, the CDR3 is TGTGCCAGAAGCTTGGTCGGGGAGCTGTTTTTT.

This chain joins TRBV27 and TRBJ2-1, with a possible D match to TRBD1 (6 bases). V lost 0 bases and J lost 8, with 17 bases in between. The CDR3 spans 16 residues. The germline gives CDR1 MNHEY, CDR2 SMNVEV (reference sequence). The CDR3, as DNA: TGTGCCAGCAGTTTATCGAGGACTGGAAGGGGGTATGAGCAGTTCTTC. Protein: CASSLSRTGRGYEQFF.

The chain is built from TRBV6-5 and TRBJ1-2; D possibly corresponds to TRBD1 (6 bases). The V and J ends lost 5 bases and 7 bases respectively, with 11 bases between them. CDR1 is MNHEY and CDR2 is SVGAGI in the germline V gene. The length of the CDR3 is 12 residues. The DNA of the CDR3 is TGTGCCAGCAGTAGCAGGGGTTTTGGCTACACCTTC. It yields the protein CASSSRGFGYTF.

This chain joins TRBV4-1 and TRBJ2-7; 8 positions match TRBD1. CDR1 is MGHRA and CDR2 is YSYEKL in the germline V gene. The CDR3 runs to 14 residues. V dropped 1 base and J dropped 7; count of bases not matched to a gene: 6. This CDR3 reads CASSQGTGTMEQYF. The CDR3 nucleotides are TGCGCCAGCAGCCAAGGGACAGGGACCATGGAGCAGTACTTC.

This clone has more than one count but fewer than ten. This rearrangement joins TRBV27 to TRBJ2-1, with a weak D call TRBD2 (5 bases). The CDR3 is 14 residues long. V was shortened by 5 bases and J by 7 bases, with 15 bases between the two germline ends. The germline V gene encodes CDR1 MNHEY and CDR2 SMNVEV (reference sequence). CDR3 sequence (DNA): TGTGCCAGCAGTGCCTCCGGGGATAGGAATGAGCAGTTCTTC. Protein product: CASSASGDRNEQFF.

To note about this clone: An end of the junction does not agree with germline; a read error may underlie this. This chain joins TRBV4-3 and TRBJ1-1; D possibly corresponds to TRBD1 (5 bases). Looked up from germline, CDR1 is LGHNA and CDR2 is YSLEER. The CDR3 is 14 amino acids. CDR3 residues: CASSQVGGNTEAFF. In DNA, the CDR3 is TGCGCCAGCAGTCAAGTGGGGGGGAACACTGAAGCTTTCTTT.

This clone has more than one count but fewer than ten. The chain uses TRBV28 and TRBJ2-4; D is uncertain. CDR1 and CDR2 (germline): MDHEN, SYDVKM. The CDR3 consists of 16 residues. V lost 1 base, J lost 0 bases, and 10 bases lay in between. The CDR3 here is CASSLFRDVAKNIQYF. As DNA, the CDR3 is TGTGCCAGCAGTTTATTCCGAGATGTAGCCAAAAACATTCAGTACTTC.

The chain carries TRBV7-9 and TRBJ2-7, with D unresolved. Between the trimmed V and J ends, which lost 5 bases and 3 bases, there was a span of 5 bases. CDR3 size: 11 residues. Germline assignment: CDR1 SEHNR and CDR2 FQNEAQ (reference sequence). CDR3 loop: CASSDNYEQYF. As DNA, the CDR3 is TGTGCCAGCAGCGACAACTACGAGCAGTACTTC.

This clone was seen more than once but under ten times. The V gene is TRBV15, the J gene TRBJ2-2; 8 bases map to TRBD2. The CDR3 is 16 amino acids. Germline V gene lookup returns CDR1 LNHNV and CDR2 YYDKDF (reference sequence). The trim removed 7 bases at V and 5 bases at J, leaving 12 bases unmatched. CDR3 amino acids: CATKDGGAVETGELFF. DNA for the CDR3: TGTGCCACCAAGGACGGGGGGGCCGTGGAAACCGGGGAGCTGTTTTTT.

The rearrangement joins TRBV13 to TRBJ1-2, with TRBD1 matching over 12 bases. The CDR3 is 17 residues long. Germline V gene lookup returns CDR1 PRHDT and CDR2 FYEKMQ (reference sequence). V was clipped by 3 bases and J by 0 bases; unmatched bases: 5. CDR3 sequence reads: CASSLGTGGLANYGYTF. CDR3 bases: TGTGCCAGCAGCTTGGGGACAGGGGGCTTAGCTAACTATGGCTACACCTTC.

The chain is built from TRBV11-2 and TRBJ2-3, with TRBD2 identical over 10 bases. The CDR3 runs 15 residues. The trim removed 4 bases at V and 4 bases at J, leaving 5 bases unmatched. Germline V gene data show CDR1 as SGHAT and CDR2 as FQNNGV. CDR3 bases: TGTGCCAGCAGCTCGACAGCGGGGGGGCCAGATACGCAGTATTTT. It yields the protein CASSSTAGGPDTQYF.

J is TRBJ2-2 and V is TRBV5-4; 7 bases align to TRBD1. Germline V gene data show CDR1 as SGHNT and CDR2 as YYREEE (reference sequence). The CDR3 runs 15 residues. J gave up 3 bases and V 0 bases, and 2 bases lay outside the gene matches. This CDR3 reads CASSLEQGYTGELFF. In DNA, the CDR3 is TGTGCCAGCAGCTTGGAACAGGGGTACACCGGGGAGCTGTTTTTT.

V and J are TRBV9 and TRBJ2-7, with D perhaps given as TRBD1 or TRBD2 (6 bases each). This CDR3 is 14 amino acids long. V was clipped by 6 bases and J by 2 bases, with 15 bases between them. The germline V gene encodes CDR1 SGDLS and CDR2 YYNGEE. CDR3 bases: TGTGCCAGCACCCCAGGAGGGGGGCCCTACGAGCAGTACTTC. Translated, it gives CASTPGGGPYEQYF.

V usage is TRBV6-5 and J usage is TRBJ1-2, with D tentatively TRBD1 (6 bases). CDR1 is MNHEY, CDR2 SVGAGI, per germline. The CDR3 covers 13 residues. Trimming took 3 bases from V and 7 from J, leaving 12 bases between them. CDR3 sequence: CASSYSEGGGYTF. As DNA, the CDR3 is TGTGCCAGCAGTTATTCGGAGGGGGGTGGCTACACCTTC.